The 21 T cell receptor beta chains below were found in one sample sequenced in a study of OX40 agonist ivuxolimab in advanced cancers. TCRdb keeps only in-frame clones here, not all; method: immunoSEQ multiplex PCR. The sample yields 100,000 to 120,000 clones, approximately 89% seen once. This sample comprised CD4+ or CD8+ T cells sorted from blood, obtained in a trial of the OX40 agonist ivuxolimab. The origin of the receptors is an adult with an advanced solid tumor such as melanoma, head and neck, liver or kidney cancer.

The V and J genes are TRBV7-2 and TRBJ2-7; weak D call: TRBD2 (5 bases). Germline CDR1 is SGHTA and CDR2 is FQGNSA. V was cut by 6 bases and J by 2 bases, with 20 bases left in between. This CDR3 is 16 amino acids long. The CDR3 DNA reads as TGTGCCAGCAGTATAATCGAGGCGGGCCTTACCTACGAGCAGTACTTC. This gives the protein CASSIIEAGLTYEQYF.

There are a few counts of this clone. The chain recombines TRBV28 with TRBJ2-3, with D unclear. Per the germline V gene, CDR1 is MDHEN and CDR2 is SYDVKM. This CDR3 has 16 amino acids. V was pared by 3 bases and J by 3 bases, with 16 bases between. The CDR3, as DNA: TGTGCCAGCAGTTTCTCCCCGGACCTAGGGACAGATACGCAGTATTTT. Translating it yields CASSFSPDLGTDTQYF. Variable domain in full (rest from reference TRBV28 and TRBJ2-3): DVKVTQSSRYLVKRTGEKVFLECVQDMDHENMFWYRQDPGLGLRLIYFSYDVKMKEKGDIPEGYSVSREKKERFSLILESASTNQTSMYLCASSFSPDLGTDTQYFGPGTRLTVL.

The chain joins TRBV2 to TRBJ1-4, with D perhaps matching TRBD1 (5 bases). V dropped 4 bases and J dropped 7 bases, with 13 bases sitting between them. The CDR3 runs 14 residues. Germline V gene sequence: CDR1 SNHLY, CDR2 FYNNEI. Here the CDR3 reads CASSGGETGEKLFF. CDR3 DNA: TGTGCCAGCAGTGGGGGGGAGACGGGTGAAAAACTGTTTTTT.

Turning to this clone: At one end, the junction sequence differs from germline, possibly due to a read error. The chain uses TRBV7-7 and TRBJ2-2; D not certain. Germline V CDR1 and CDR2: SSHAT, FNYEAQ (reference sequence). CDR3 length: 13 residues. CDR3 region: CASSLDLGGELFF. In nucleotides, the CDR3 is TGTGCTAGCAGCTTAGATTTGGGCGGGGAGCTGTTTTTT.

The chain employs TRBV2 and TRBJ2-7; 9 bases map to TRBD2. Germline V CDR1 and CDR2: SNHLY, FYNNEI. With 2 bases clipped from V and 3 bases from J, the junction kept 8 bases outside the gene matches. This CDR3 comprises 16 residues. CDR3 nucleotide sequence: TGTGCCAGCAGTGAATCCCTAGCGGGAAAAAACTACGAGCAGTACTTC. Amino acid sequence: CASSESLAGKNYEQYF.

J is TRBJ1-2 and V is TRBV5-4, with D maybe TRBD1 (6 bases). The V gene's germline CDR1 is SGHNT and CDR2 YYREEE (reference sequence). The CDR3 totals 15 residues. The ends were cut back, 5 bases at V and 4 bases at J, with 18 bases in the middle. CDR3 amino acids: CASSWGGGTSYGYTF. The CDR3 region has the DNA TGTGCCAGCAGTTGGGGGGGTGGGACATCCTATGGCTACACCTTC. The full variable domain, rest sourced from reference TRBV5-4 and TRBJ1-2, is ETGVTQSPTHLIKTRGQQVTLRCSSQSGHNTVSWYQQALGQGPQFIFQYYREEENGRGNFPPRFSGLQFPNYSSELNVNALELDDSALYLCASSWGGGTSYGYTFGSGTRLTVV.

This clone is a singleton in its sample. The chain recombines TRBV30 with TRBJ1-1, with D possibly TRBD1 on 6 matching bases. Trimming cost V 2 bases and J 7 bases, with 17 bases left between them. Germline-derived CDR1 and CDR2 are GTSNPN and SVGIG (reference sequence). The CDR3 contains 14 residues. CDR3 sequence: CAWSLRGGAGEAFF. The CDR3 bases are TGTGCCTGGAGTCTTCGGGGGGGCGCGGGTGAAGCTTTCTTT.

The table lists this clone with a count of one. The chain combines TRBV18 with TRBJ2-3; 9 bases map to TRBD2. Germline loops: CDR1 KGHSH, CDR2 LQKENI. There are 14 residues in the CDR3. V was clipped by 3 bases and J by 6 bases; unmatched bases: 4. The CDR3 sequence is CASSPTSGRDTQYF. CDR3 nucleotides: TGTGCCAGCTCACCCACTAGCGGGCGGGATACGCAGTATTTT.

The V call is TRBV6-6, the J call TRBJ1-2, with D possibly TRBD1 on 5 matching bases. Trimming removed 5 bases from V and 6 bases from J, with 16 bases in between. This CDR3 region has 14 residues. The V gene's germline CDR1 is MNHNY and CDR2 SVGAGI (reference sequence). CDR3 residues: CASSLRAGIDGYTF. For the CDR3, the DNA is TGTGCCAGCAGTCTCAGGGCGGGAATCGATGGCTACACCTTC.

This chain joins TRBV4-1 and TRBJ2-4, with D possibly TRBD2 on 5 matching bases. Germline V CDR1 and CDR2: MGHRA, YSYEKL. The CDR3 has 14 residues. Trimming removed 0 bases from V and 4 bases from J, with 7 bases in between. This chain's CDR3 is CASSQDGGKNIQYF. The CDR3 DNA reads TGCGCCAGCAGCCAAGATGGCGGGAAAAACATTCAGTACTTC.

V usage is TRBV4-1 and J usage is TRBJ1-1; D is unresolved. The CDR3 extends over 18 amino acids. Germline values: CDR1 MGHRA, CDR2 YSYEKL. Trimming removed 0 bases at V and 0 bases at J, with 17 bases between. CDR3 nucleotides: TGCGCCAGCAGCCAAGAAAGACGGGCGGGCCAGCTGAACACTGAAGCTTTCTTT. Translation gives CASSQERRAGQLNTEAFF.

The chain couples TRBV9 to TRBJ2-3; D not resolved. V was clipped by 0 bases and J by 1 base, with 9 bases between them. The CDR3 consists of 15 residues. Germline-derived CDR1 and CDR2 are SGDLS and YYNGEE. CDR3 DNA: TGTGCCAGCAGCGTAGATGTGGTCCGCACAGATACGCAGTATTTT. Its protein product is CASSVDVVRTDTQYF.

CDR3 sequence reads: CATSRGASYSYEQYF. The CDR3 DNA reads TGTGCCACCAGCAGAGGGGCTAGTTATTCCTACGAGCAGTACTTC. The chain links TRBV15 to TRBJ2-7; D remains unclear. Germline assignment: CDR1 LNHNV and CDR2 YYDKDF (reference sequence). CDR3 length: 15 residues. Trimming removed 1 base from V and 1 base from J, with 11 bases in between.

The rearrangement uses TRBV27 and TRBJ2-1; a possible D gene is TRBD1 (5 bases). In germline, CDR1 is MNHEY, CDR2 SMNVEV (reference sequence). The CDR3 has 14 residues. Trimming took off 6 bases at V and 6 bases at J, with 15 bases between the two ends. CDR3 amino acids: CASRTDHSTNEQFF. Here the CDR3 DNA reads TGTGCCAGCAGGACAGACCACAGTACCAATGAGCAGTTCTTC.

The chain has TRBV4-1 and TRBJ1-3; 8 bases fit TRBD1. Trimming took 4 bases from V and 2 from J; bases not matched to a gene: 13. Germline CDR1 is MGHRA and CDR2 is YSYEKL. There are 18 residues in the CDR3. In DNA form, the CDR3 reads TGCGCCAGCAGCCCCACAATTGTAGACAGGGGTGCTGGAAACACCATATATTTT. Encoded protein: CASSPTIVDRGAGNTIYF.

The chain joins TRBV28 to TRBJ1-2, with D possibly matching TRBD1 (6 bases). V was trimmed by 7 bases and J by 4 bases, leaving 13 bases between them. This CDR3 comprises 13 residues. Germline-derived CDR1 and CDR2 are MDHEN and SYDVKM. For the CDR3, the DNA is TGTGCCAGCATCCTAGGGGGAGGCTATGGCTACACCTTC. Translation: CASILGGGYGYTF.

This clone appeared a few times. The chain uses TRBV30 and TRBJ2-7; D is unclear. Trimming pared 0 bases from V and 2 bases from J, leaving 8 bases between. There are 13 residues in the CDR3. Germline assignment: CDR1 GTSNPN and CDR2 SVGIG (reference sequence). CDR3 nucleotides: TGTGCCTGGAGTGTAACCCCAGCCTACGAGCAGTACTTC. This sequence encodes CAWSVTPAYEQYF.

J is TRBJ1-2 and V is TRBV4-3; no definite D call. There are 13 residues in the CDR3. Germline V CDR1 and CDR2: LGHNA, YSLEER. V was pared by 3 bases and J by 1 base, with 6 bases between. In DNA form, the CDR3 reads TGCGCCAGCAGCCAGAAATATAACTATGGCTACACCTTC. Amino acid sequence: CASSQKYNYGYTF.

DNA of the CDR3: TGTGCCACCAGCAGAGTTGGGAAGAACACTGAAGCTTTCTTT. It yields the protein CATSRVGKNTEAFF. This chain links TRBV15 with TRBJ1-1; D is ambiguous. Germline V CDR1 and CDR2: LNHNV, YYDKDF (reference sequence). The CDR3 spans 14 residues. Trimming shortened V by 1 base and J by 1 base, and 7 bases separated the two germline ends.

The chain has TRBV5-6 and TRBJ1-6; D is unclear. Looked up from germline, CDR1 is SGHDT and CDR2 is YYEEEE. V was shortened by 2 bases and J by 2 bases, with 8 bases between the two germline ends. This CDR3 contains 15 residues. The CDR3 DNA reads TGTGCCAGCAGCTTAACTCTAGCCTATAATTCACCCCTCCACTTT. This sequence encodes CASSLTLAYNSPLHF.

V usage is TRBV19 and J usage is TRBJ1-6; unclear D gene. V lost 7 bases and J lost 11, with 21 bases in between. The CDR3 contains 15 residues. Germline lookup yields CDR1 LNHDA and CDR2 SQIVND (reference sequence). This CDR3 is CASTPRIEGSPPLHF. Here the CDR3 DNA reads TGTGCCAGTACCCCACGGATCGAGGGTTCTCCACCCCTCCACTTT. Using reference TRBV19 and TRBJ1-6 for the parts outside the CDR3, the full variable domain is DGGITQSPKYLFRKEGQNVTLSCEQNLNHDAMYWYRQDPGQGLRLIYYSQIVNDFQKGDIAEGYSVSREKKESFPLTVTSAQKNPTAFYLCASTPRIEGSPPLHFGNGTRLTVT.